The text below deals with one TCR beta chain. There is no known antigen for this receptor. One base away there is no much larger clone; base qualities are not given. The sample comes from a study of T cell responses to AZD1222 COVID-19 vaccine (dated by TCRdb to about 2021). With regard to the full study: A total of 230 to 250 trial participants underwent TCR sequencing, of whom some 210 received two doses of AZD1222 and about 26 received two doses of the MenACWY control vaccine. Trial participants were enrolled by age into subgroups of 18-55, 56-69 and 70-plus years, and around 150, 28 and 57 TCR-sequenced participants, respectively, were included in these subgroups.

The investigation overall reported the following: Because no day 14 peak-response samples were available, the repertoires could be characterized only after the peak T cell response. In the small 56-69-year group, the increase in depth fell short of significance, most likely because of low power. Epitopes outside the regions mutated in the B.1.351 and B.1.1.7 variants were reportedly recognized by nearly half of the unique spike-specific TCRs. Participants were mostly white British, with more females than males. The authors suggested clonal diversity may have been underestimated. After two AZD1222 doses, spike-specific TCR breadth and depth were significantly higher than at day 0 and than in MenACWY recipients. Vaccine-associated CD4 TCRs spanned the whole spike protein, with dominant responses in regions 160-218 and 743-854. Conclusions about previously exposed vaccinees are limited, since just five or six AZD1222 recipients were seropositive for SARS-CoV-2 at baseline.

The sample's time point label, decoded: about 28 days (+/-7) after the second vaccine dose. AZD1222 recipients given second doses at about 4 weeks or at about 12 weeks were pooled, since spike-specific TCR depth and breadth were not found to differ between the two schedules. Samples from vaccinated people were obtained from the UK trials COV001 and COV002, which included a single-blind randomized controlled phase 2/3 trial of AZD1222 (ChAdOx1 nCoV-19) in healthy adults. Trial participant PBMC samples were collected at day 0 and day 28 after the second dose for TCRbeta chain sequencing. The CDR3 regions of human TCRbeta chains were subjected to immunosequencing. In the authors' own workflow: TCRs in the repertoires were matched against a reference library of SARS-CoV-2-specific TCRs that had been generated with the MIRA antigen-specificity platform. Breadth meant the fraction of unique TCRs that were SARS-CoV-2-associated, whereas depth meant the fraction of total T cells that were SARS-CoV-2-associated. Using the MIRA data, every spike-specific TCR was mapped to the spike region that the TCR reacted to and assigned to either a CD4 or a CD8 class. Log10-transformed breadth and depth values were compared by one-way ANOVA with Sidak's multiple comparisons tests. TCRdb limited this immuneACCESS table to in-frame rearrangements with V and J called. A share of clones is missing; checked studies link under half to unresolved V genes, and the rest is unexplained. V and J calls and clone size are as listed in that table; D and trimming were resolved from the DNA. The sample includes about 120,000 clones, with around 89% observed a single time. The ten largest clones capture approximately 6.5% of the sample.

This sequence was found in an adult who received the AZD1222 COVID-19 vaccine. The sample consisted of peripheral blood, taken 28 days after the second AZD1222 dose.

The sequence in DNA is TGTGCCAGCAGGGATGGCGCGGTGTCCACAGATACGCAGTATTTT. Translated, this gives CASRDGAVSTDTQYF. This chain is built from TRBV6-6 and TRBJ2-3, with the D segment identity uncertain. Via the germline V gene (reference sequence), CDR1 is MNHNY and CDR2 SVGAGI. A distance of 15 bases separates the germline ends of V and J, which lose 6 bases and 2 bases respectively. Inclusive of the bounding cysteine and phenylalanine, the CDR3 is 15 residues long. The kept DNA is CDR3 alone, 45 bases in frame from the first base.